This paragraph covers one T cell receptor beta chain sequence. As yet, its antigen is unknown. This specimen belongs to a study of Ad26.COV2.S vaccination and SARS-CoV-2 variants. Study-level information: A COV1001 Ad26.COV2.S trial-arm participant provided the sample. Each vaccinee took Ad26.COV2.S intramuscularly, once or twice 56 days apart. Study results and limitations: Breadth measured for non-spike TCRs was similar across vaccine and placebo recipients.

The V gene's germline CDR1 is SQVTM and CDR2 ANQGSEA. The CDR3 runs to 14 residues. V was shortened by 7 bases and J by 0 bases, with 14 bases between the two germline ends. Treatment here: 15 to 20 received Ad26.COV2.S at low or high dose, single or two shots; a few received placebo; per-sample allocation not given. Collection of samples fell on day 63 after the first vaccine or placebo injection. Clones were read by immunoSEQ multiplex PCR, and TCRdb kept only the in-frame ones, dropping some. The table includes around 450,000 clones, approximately 92% detected once. The chain uses TRBV29-1 and TRBJ2-3, with D hard to call. The input for sequencing was peripheral blood, taken in a trial of Ad26.COV2.S vaccine versus placebo. The receptor was isolated from a person between 18 and 59 years old who received the Ad26.COV2.S COVID-19 vaccine or a placebo. The CDR3 DNA is TGCAGCGGGGCACAGTCTATCAGCACAGATACGCAGTATTTT. This gives the protein CSGAQSISTDTQYF.